These T cell receptor beta chains were read from a single sample in a study of T-cell reconstitution after alpha-beta-depleted transplantation in children. From the PCR reads, TCRdb called clonotypes with MiXCR, one entry per CDR3 protein. The sample contains approximately 520,000 distinct CDR3 sequences, 32% of which appear only once. The sample here was PBMCs from the stem cell graft donor, taken from the stem cell graft. The receptor set was obtained from a human donor who donated a stem cell graft to a child with aplastic anemia. Both conserved end residues are part of each CDR3. The D gene is left open where the match is weak. Some rows have no size entry. The others give once, few or many, or a class for an expanded clone.

CDR3 protein: CASSITFTGVDEQYF; CDR3 DNA: TGTGCCAGTAGTATAACGTTCACAGGAGTTGACGAGCAGTACTTC; V gene: TRBV19; clone size: few; D gene: -; J gene: TRBJ2-7
CDR3 protein: CASSIDWAAQSGNTEAFF; CDR3 DNA: TGTGCCAGTAGTATAGATTGGGCAGCCCAAAGCGGGAACACTGAAGCTTTCTTT; V gene: TRBV19; clone size: -; D gene: -; J gene: TRBJ1-1
CDR3 protein: CASRRTGDSNQPQHF; CDR3 DNA: TGTGCCAGCAGACGAACAGGGGATAGCAATCAGCCCCAGCATTTT; V gene: TRBV6-5; clone size: many; D gene: TRBD1; J gene: TRBJ1-5
CDR3 protein: CASTLGAPSGANVLTF; CDR3 DNA: TGTGCCAGCACTCTGGGGGCTCCCTCTGGGGCCAACGTCCTGACTTTC; V gene: TRBV27; clone size: -; D gene: -; J gene: TRBJ2-6
CDR3 protein: CSAIAVGGQDTNYGYTF; CDR3 DNA: TGCAGTGCTATAGCGGTTGGAGGGCAGGACACTAACTATGGCTACACCTTC; V gene: TRBV20-1; clone size: -; D gene: -; J gene: TRBJ1-2
CDR3 protein: CASSQDRTPDEQFF; CDR3 DNA: TGTGCCAGCAGCCAAGATCGGACCCCCGATGAGCAGTTCTTC; V gene: TRBV14; clone size: -; D gene: -; J gene: TRBJ2-1
CDR3 protein: CASSPEPLRGQYF; CDR3 DNA: TGTGCCAGCTCACCAGAGCCACTACGAGGGCAGTACTTC; V gene: TRBV18; clone size: -; D gene: -; J gene: TRBJ2-7
CDR3 protein: CASSGDRDGANVLTF; CDR3 DNA: TGTGCCAGCAGCGGGGACAGGGATGGGGCCAACGTCCTGACTTTC; V gene: TRBV5-6; clone size: -; D gene: TRBD1; J gene: TRBJ2-6
CDR3 protein: CASSELAPRGELFF; CDR3 DNA: TGTGCCAGCAGCGAACTAGCCCCTCGCGGGGAGCTGTTTTTT; V gene: TRBV27; clone size: -; D gene: -; J gene: TRBJ2-2
CDR3 protein: CASSAGGSNYGYTF; CDR3 DNA: TGTGCCAGCAGTGCAGGGGGCTCTAACTATGGCTACACCTTC; V gene: TRBV28; clone size: -; D gene: TRBD1; J gene: TRBJ1-2
CDR3 protein: CSVEIGLPGPQGTQYF; CDR3 DNA: TGCAGCGTTGAGATTGGGCTACCGGGACCCCAAGGCACGCAGTATTTT; V gene: TRBV29-1; clone size: -; D gene: -; J gene: TRBJ2-3
CDR3 protein: CASSPLTSGGTDTQYF; CDR3 DNA: TGTGCCAGCAGTCCACTGACTAGCGGGGGCACAGATACGCAGTATTTT; V gene: TRBV12-3/TRBV12-4; clone size: few; D gene: TRBD2; J gene: TRBJ2-3
CDR3 protein: CASTKGGGGPNYGYTF; CDR3 DNA: TGTGCCAGCACCAAGGGGGGCGGCGGGCCCAACTATGGCTACACCTTC; V gene: TRBV9; clone size: once; D gene: -; J gene: TRBJ1-2
CDR3 protein: CASSLATGTNTEAFF; CDR3 DNA: TGTGCCAGCAGCTTGGCGACAGGCACGAACACTGAAGCTTTCTTT; V gene: TRBV7-8; clone size: few; D gene: -; J gene: TRBJ1-1
CDR3 protein: CASRDDRGSYNEQFF; CDR3 DNA: TGTGCCAGCAGGGACGACAGGGGCAGCTACAATGAGCAGTTCTTC; V gene: TRBV6-1; clone size: -; D gene: TRBD1; J gene: TRBJ2-1
CDR3 protein: CSVEVRAAVTEAFF; CDR3 DNA: TGCAGCGTTGAAGTGAGAGCGGCAGTCACTGAAGCTTTCTTT; V gene: TRBV29-1; clone size: few; D gene: -; J gene: TRBJ1-1
CDR3 protein: CAAGSLANSFPGELFF; CDR3 DNA: TGTGCCGCTGGATCTCTAGCGAACTCCTTCCCCGGGGAGCTGTTTTTT; V gene: TRBV24-1; clone size: -; D gene: -; J gene: TRBJ2-2
CDR3 protein: CASSAPGLAFEQYF; CDR3 DNA: TGTGCCAGCAGTGCGCCGGGACTAGCGTTCGAGCAGTACTTC; V gene: TRBV6-2/TRBV6-3; clone size: -; D gene: TRBD2; J gene: TRBJ2-7
CDR3 protein: CASSSSIEAFF; CDR3 DNA: TGTGCCAGCAGCTCCTCGATTGAAGCTTTCTTT; V gene: TRBV7-9; clone size: -; D gene: -; J gene: TRBJ1-1
CDR3 protein: CASSFRLAGINEQYF; CDR3 DNA: TGTGCCAGCAGTTTTCGACTAGCGGGAATCAACGAGCAGTACTTC; V gene: TRBV12-3/TRBV12-4; clone size: -; D gene: TRBD2; J gene: TRBJ2-7
CDR3 protein: CASTEGGVGGQETQYF; CDR3 DNA: TGTGCCAGCACTGAAGGGGGGGTGGGAGGACAAGAGACCCAGTACTTC; V gene: TRBV6-1; clone size: few; D gene: -; J gene: TRBJ2-5
CDR3 protein: CASSLVAPRGDTQYF; CDR3 DNA: TGTGCCAGCAGTTTAGTGGCTCCCCGCGGGGATACGCAGTATTTT; V gene: TRBV12-3/TRBV12-4; clone size: few; D gene: -; J gene: TRBJ2-3
CDR3 protein: CASSLSGTTYF; CDR3 DNA: TGTGCCAGCAGCTTATCCGGGACTACTTACTTC; V gene: TRBV7-9; clone size: -; D gene: TRBD2; J gene: TRBJ2-1
CDR3 protein: CSARDWGASTDTQYF; CDR3 DNA: TGCAGTGCTAGAGATTGGGGAGCTAGCACAGATACGCAGTATTTT; V gene: TRBV20-1; clone size: -; D gene: -; J gene: TRBJ2-3
CDR3 protein: CASSEGGQGPEKLFF; CDR3 DNA: TGTGCCAGCAGTGAAGGGGGTCAGGGGCCTGAAAAACTGTTTTTT; V gene: TRBV25-1; clone size: -; D gene: -; J gene: TRBJ1-4
CDR3 protein: CSVVGGLDQPQHF; CDR3 DNA: TGCAGCGTTGTTGGGGGTCTTGATCAGCCCCAGCATTTT; V gene: TRBV29-1; clone size: few; D gene: -; J gene: TRBJ1-5
CDR3 protein: CASSAMGNEQFF; CDR3 DNA: TGTGCCAGCAGCGCAATGGGTAATGAGCAGTTCTTC; V gene: TRBV7-2; clone size: few; D gene: -; J gene: TRBJ2-1